The present entry profiles one TCR beta chain with its context. This CDR3 is 15 amino acids long. Trimming cost V 4 bases and J 3 bases; bases outside gene matches: 3. Germline CDR1 LGHNA, CDR2 YNFKEQ. This sample stems from a study of blood T cell repertoires in COVID-19. Study-wide context: Samples came from the United States, Italy and Spain, spanning acute and convalescent COVID-19. In each case, the material was cDNA or gDNA derived from T cells, B-cell-depleted T cells, or PBMCs.

Authors' methods: Amplification from reference gene primers served as the basis for estimated nucleated cell counts. The protocol was immunoSEQ multiplex PCR, while the TCRdb copy is restricted to in-frame clones and leaves out a portion. The V and J calls and the clone size are those of that table, but D and trimming were determined from the DNA. The top ten clones hold roughly a quarter of a sample with 15,000 or so clones, roughly four fifths of them seen once. What was sequenced was peripheral blood. The TCR was taken from an older woman with acute or convalescent COVID-19. The chain is built from TRBV4-2 and TRBJ2-5, with TRBD2 matching 12 bases. The CDR3 nucleotides read TGTGCCAGCAGCCCTAGCGGGGGGGCCGAAGAGACCCAGTACTTC. This sequence encodes CASSPSGGAEETQYF.